This is a list of T cell receptor beta chains from one sample in a study of T cells after yellow fever vaccination. In TCRdb, the 5' RACE reads were re-called with MiXCR into one record per CDR3 protein. The data contain around 590,000 distinct CDR3 sequences, around an eighth of them singletons. The sequences come from PBMCs, collected on the day of the yellow fever booster vaccination. The receptors stem from a man under 40 who received the YFV17D yellow fever vaccine. Both conserved end residues are part of each CDR3. Each record gives: CDR3 DNA, CDR3 protein, V gene, D gene, clone size, J gene. A D gene is named only where the DNA matches it firmly. Size is stated for part of the rows, as once, few or many counts, or as a class when the clone is expanded.

TGCGCCAGCAGCCAAGAGGGAGGGGTTGGACTAGCGGGAGTTTACGAGCAGTACTTC | CASSQEGGVGLAGVYEQYF | TRBV4-3 | TRBD2 | many | TRBJ2-7
TGTGCCTCGGGGAGGACAGGGAAGGCCAATGAGCAGTTCTTC | CASGRTGKANEQFF | TRBV19 | TRBD1 | few | TRBJ2-1
TGTGCCAGCCTATTGGTTGCAGATACGCAGTATTTT | CASLLVADTQYF | TRBV7-9 | NA | NA | TRBJ2-3
TGTGCCAGCAGTTGGGGTAGCGGGATGGGCTACGAGCAGTACTTC | CASSWGSGMGYEQYF | TRBV6-5 | TRBD2 | few | TRBJ2-7
TGTGCCAGCAGCTTAGGCGGGACTAGTGAGCAGTTCTTC | CASSLGGTSEQFF | TRBV13 | TRBD2 | few | TRBJ2-1
TGTGCCAGCAGCTTAGATACCCGAGCCTACGAGCAGTACTTC | CASSLDTRAYEQYF | TRBV7-8 | NA | NA | TRBJ2-7
TGTGCCAGTAGGGTGGAAGGGGCAGCCTACGAGCAGTACTTC | CASRVEGAAYEQYF | TRBV19 | NA | NA | TRBJ2-7
TGTGCCAGCAGTTTCGGTACAGGACTACAAGAGACCCGGTACTTC | CASSFGTGLQETRYF | TRBV12-3/TRBV12-4 | NA | NA | TRBJ2-5
TGTGCCAGCAGCTTAGGCGGCGGGAGAACGGCGAATGAGCAGTTCTTC | CASSLGGGRTANEQFF | TRBV7-2 | TRBD2 | NA | TRBJ2-1
TGTGCCAGCAGCCGGAGCGGGAGTTTCTACGAGCAGTACTTC | CASSRSGSFYEQYF | TRBV3-1 | TRBD2 | NA | TRBJ2-7
TGCAGCGCAAGGGGTCTGGGGCACTATGGCTACACCTTC | CSARGLGHYGYTF | TRBV29-1 | NA | NA | TRBJ1-2
TGCGCCAGCAGCTTTACGGGACAGGAGTTTTACAATGAGCAGTTCTTC | CASSFTGQEFYNEQFF | TRBV5-1 | TRBD1 | NA | TRBJ2-1
TGCGCCAGCAGCCTGAGGGGAATTATCTCCTACGAGCAGTACTTC | CASSLRGIISYEQYF | TRBV5-1 | NA | NA | TRBJ2-7
TGTGCCAGCAGCTTTGCTAGCGGGAGACTTAGTGAGCAGTTCTTC | CASSFASGRLSEQFF | TRBV7-9 | TRBD2 | many | TRBJ2-1
TGTGCCAGCAGTGAATTGGGCGGGAGGGCCGGTAATGAGCAGTTCTTC | CASSELGGRAGNEQFF | TRBV25-1 | TRBD2 | NA | TRBJ2-1
TGCGCCAGCAGCCAAGATTCGGGAGGCCGATATACGCAGTATTTT | CASSQDSGGRYTQYF | TRBV4-3 | TRBD2 | NA | TRBJ2-3
TGTGCCAGCAGCCAAAGGGCGGGGCCCAAAAACATTCAGTACTTC | CASSQRAGPKNIQYF | TRBV4-2 | NA | NA | TRBJ2-4
TGTGCCAGCACCCAGGCTTCGGGCAGTCAAGAGACCCAGTACTTC | CASTQASGSQETQYF | TRBV5-6 | NA | few | TRBJ2-5
TGTGCCATCTCAACTGACAAGGACACCGAGCAGTACTTC | CAISTDKDTEQYF | TRBV10-3 | NA | few | TRBJ2-7
TGCACCAGCAGCCACCCCGGGACTAGCGGGAGACGGTGGGAGCAGTTCTTC | CTSSHPGTSGRRWEQFF | TRBV1 | NA | few | TRBJ2-1
TGTGCCAGCAGTTTAGCGAAAAAGACAGTTGGGGCCAACGTCCTGACTTTC | CASSLAKKTVGANVLTF | TRBV12-3/TRBV12-4 | NA | few | TRBJ2-6
TGCGCCAGCAGCTTGGCCGGGTCAGAACAAGAGACCCAGTACTTC | CASSLAGSEQETQYF | TRBV5-1 | NA | many | TRBJ2-5
TGCAGCGTTGTTAGCGGGAGGGGTTACAATGAGCAGTTCTTC | CSVVSGRGYNEQFF | TRBV29-1 | TRBD2 | few | TRBJ2-1
TGCGCCAGCAGTTACGGTTTGGAGACCCAGTACTTC | CASSYGLETQYF | TRBV5-1 | NA | few | TRBJ2-5
TGCAGTGCTAGAAGGACTAGCGGGAGCAATGAGCAGTTCTTC | CSARRTSGSNEQFF | TRBV20-1 | TRBD2 | few | TRBJ2-1
TGTGCCACCAGCAGACCGGACCCGGCAGATACGCAGTATTTT | CATSRPDPADTQYF | TRBV15 | NA | NA | TRBJ2-3
TGTGCCACCAGCAGAGATAACAATGAGCAGTTCTTC | CATSRDNNEQFF | TRBV15 | NA | NA | TRBJ2-1
TGCGCCAGCAGCTCAGATTACACAGATACGCAGTATTTT | CASSSDYTDTQYF | TRBV5-1 | NA | few | TRBJ2-3
TGTGCCAGCAGCCAAAGAAGCGGAACCAGTCTTGGGGAGCAGTACTTC | CASSQRSGTSLGEQYF | TRBV3-1 | NA | few | TRBJ2-7
TGTGCCAGCAGCTTAGTGTGGGGCCCTGCAAGCTCCTACAATGAGCAGTTCTTC | CASSLVWGPASSYNEQFF | TRBV11-2 | NA | few | TRBJ2-1
TGTGCCAGCAGCAGTAGCGGGCTCTCCTACAATGAGCAGTTCTTC | CASSSSGLSYNEQFF | TRBV9 | TRBD2 | few | TRBJ2-1
TGTGCCAGCAGTTATATTGGTGAGCAGTTCTTC | CASSYIGEQFF | TRBV6-5 | NA | NA | TRBJ2-1
TGTGCCAGTAGTTCCAGGGGGAGAGGATATAATTCACCCCTCCACTTT | CASSSRGRGYNSPLHF | TRBV19 | TRBD1 | few | TRBJ1-6
TGTGCCAGCAGTATACCCTGGGGCGAGCAGTACTTC | CASSIPWGEQYF | TRBV27 | NA | few | TRBJ2-7
TGTGCCAGCAGCCCCTTTGCTAGCGAGAAAGAGACCCAGTACTTC | CASSPFASEKETQYF | TRBV6-1 | NA | NA | TRBJ2-5
TGTGCCAGCCAAAGAAGGGGGAGCTCCTACGAGCAGTACTTC | CASQRRGSSYEQYF | TRBV28 | NA | few | TRBJ2-7
TGTGCCAGCGGGGACAGTTATAACTATGGCTACACCTTC | CASGDSYNYGYTF | TRBV9 | TRBD1 | NA | TRBJ1-2
TGTGCCAGCAGCTCGGGACAGGGAGACATTCAGTACTTC | CASSSGQGDIQYF | TRBV7-2 | TRBD1 | few | TRBJ2-4